A selection of T cell receptor beta chains follows, all from one sample in a study of read filtering for tumor transcriptome and immune sequencing. TCRdb redid the calling of the reads with MiXCR, one entry per CDR3 protein. Of about 130,000 distinct CDR3 sequences listed, 10% to 15% are singletons. The sample comprised a population of CD138-negative cells sorted from bone marrow. These receptors originate from a donor at least 40 years old with multiple myeloma. The CDR3 runs from the conserved cysteine through the conserved F or W. Each record gives: J gene, clone size, D gene, V gene, CDR3 protein, CDR3 DNA. The D gene is left open where the match is weak. The size of a clone is reported for some rows only, either as once, few or many, or as a class for expanded clones.

J: TRBJ2-1; size: many; D: TRBD2; V: TRBV11-2; CDR3: CASSLAGGHNEQFF; DNA: TGTGCCAGCAGCTTAGCGGGGGGACACAATGAGCAGTTCTTC
J: TRBJ1-1; size: many; D: TRBD1; V: TRBV10-3; CDR3: CAISGGQGAGTEAFF; DNA: TGTGCCATCAGTGGAGGACAGGGGGCAGGTACTGAAGCTTTCTTT
J: TRBJ2-5; size: many; D: .; V: TRBV5-1; CDR3: CASSLEGETQYF; DNA: TGTGCTAGCAGCTTGGAGGGTGAGACCCAGTACTTC
J: TRBJ2-5; size: many; D: .; V: TRBV3-1; CDR3: CASSHGPPQETQYF; DNA: TGTGCCAGCAGCCACGGACCCCCACAAGAGACCCAGTACTTC
J: TRBJ2-7; size: many; D: .; V: TRBV19; CDR3: CASSVTGHEQYF; DNA: TGTGCCAGTAGCGTGACAGGTCATGAGCAGTACTTC
J: TRBJ2-2; size: .; D: TRBD1; V: TRBV30; CDR3: CAWNRGRVGELFF; DNA: TGTGCCTGGAACAGGGGGCGGGTCGGGGAGCTGTTTTTT
J: TRBJ2-1; size: many; D: TRBD2; V: TRBV7-2; CDR3: CASRPGTSTYNEQFF; DNA: TGTGCCAGCAGGCCCGGGACTAGCACCTACAATGAGCAGTTCTTC
J: TRBJ2-3; size: many; D: TRBD2; V: TRBV20-1; CDR3: CSANSGGAKDTQYF; DNA: TGCAGTGCTAATAGCGGGGGGGCCAAAGATACGCAGTATTTT
J: TRBJ2-2; size: many; D: .; V: TRBV9; CDR3: CASRAGANTGELFF; DNA: TGTGCCAGCAGAGCAGGGGCGAACACCGGGGAGCTGTTTTTT
J: TRBJ2-3; size: many; D: .; V: TRBV5-5; CDR3: CASSLGVPPADTQYF; DNA: TGTGCCAGCAGCTTGGGCGTACCGCCGGCAGATACGCAGTATTTT
J: TRBJ2-3; size: many; D: .; V: TRBV29-1; CDR3: CSVEGVPGTDTQYF; DNA: TGCAGCGTTGAAGGGGTCCCGGGCACAGATACGCAGTATTTT
J: TRBJ2-5; size: many; D: TRBD2; V: TRBV7-2; CDR3: CASSLTSGRKETQYF; DNA: TGTGCCAGCAGCCTGACTAGCGGGAGAAAGGAGACCCAGTACTTC
J: TRBJ1-4; size: many; D: .; V: TRBV7-9; CDR3: CASSPAEIINEKLFF; DNA: TGTGCCAGCAGCCCCGCGGAAATAATTAATGAAAAACTGTTTTTT
J: TRBJ1-4; size: many; D: .; V: TRBV6-1; CDR3: CASRIRNEKLFF; DNA: TGTGCCAGCAGGATTCGTAATGAAAAACTGTTTTTT
J: TRBJ2-7; size: many; D: TRBD2; V: TRBV3-1; CDR3: CASSHGTSGTYEQYF; DNA: TGTGCCAGCAGCCACGGGACTAGCGGCACCTACGAGCAGTACTTC
J: TRBJ2-5; size: many; D: TRBD1; V: TRBV29-1; CDR3: CSVGEGAGETQYF; DNA: TGCAGCGTTGGAGAGGGGGCCGGTGAGACCCAGTACTTC
J: TRBJ2-2; size: .; D: .; V: TRBV12-3/TRBV12-4; CDR3: CASSQNFGTANTGELFF; DNA: TGTGCCAGCAGTCAAAATTTCGGGACTGCGAACACCGGGGAGCTGTTTTTT
J: TRBJ2-1; size: many; D: .; V: TRBV20-1; CDR3: CSARDRGGLYNEQFF; DNA: TGCAGTGCTAGAGATAGGGGGGGGCTTTACAATGAGCAGTTCTTC
J: TRBJ2-3; size: few; D: .; V: TRBV29-1; CDR3: CSVEDHRDTQYF; DNA: TGCAGCGTAGAAGACCACCGAGATACGCAGTATTTT
J: TRBJ2-3; size: many; D: .; V: TRBV20-1; CDR3: CSAEAGTQLSDTQYF; DNA: TGCAGTGCTGAAGCCGGGACTCAGCTATCAGATACGCAGTATTTT
J: TRBJ2-2; size: .; D: .; V: TRBV7-9; CDR3: CASSFIRGYPPNTGELFF; DNA: TGTGCCAGCAGCTTCATCCGCGGCTATCCTCCGAACACCGGGGAGCTGTTTTTT
J: TRBJ2-2; size: many; D: .; V: TRBV5-1; CDR3: CASSLGVQGLTGELFF; DNA: TGCGCCAGCAGCTTGGGTGTACAAGGACTCACCGGGGAGCTGTTTTTT
J: TRBJ2-5; size: many; D: .; V: TRBV18; CDR3: CASSTGFQETQYF; DNA: TGTGCCAGCTCGACCGGATTCCAAGAGACCCAGTACTTC
J: TRBJ1-1; size: many; D: .; V: TRBV6-1; CDR3: CASTRGEAFF; DNA: TGTGCCAGCACCAGAGGTGAAGCTTTCTTT
J: TRBJ2-3; size: many; D: .; V: TRBV29-1; CDR3: CSVSPDTDVLDTQYF; DNA: TGCAGCGTCTCCCCGGACACGGACGTGTTAGATACGCAGTATTTT
J: TRBJ2-2; size: .; D: TRBD2; V: TRBV29-1; CDR3: CSVEEGVAGYTGELFF; DNA: TGCAGCGTTGAAGAAGGAGTAGCGGGATACACCGGGGAGCTGTTTTTT
J: TRBJ2-3; size: many; D: TRBD2; V: TRBV7-2; CDR3: CASSFSGRKTDTQYF; DNA: TGTGCCAGCAGCTTTAGCGGGAGAAAGACAGATACGCAGTATTTT
J: TRBJ2-7; size: many; D: TRBD2; V: TRBV19; CDR3: CASTRGRAFEQYF; DNA: TGTGCCTCCACGCGCGGGAGGGCCTTCGAGCAGTACTTC
J: TRBJ2-3; size: many; D: .; V: TRBV6-5; CDR3: CASSSGPNPDTQYF; DNA: TGTGCCAGCAGTTCGGGACCCAACCCAGATACGCAGTATTTT
J: TRBJ1-4; size: many; D: TRBD1; V: TRBV5-1; CDR3: CASSTTGTVREKLFF; DNA: TGCGCCAGCAGCACGACCGGGACAGTTCGTGAAAAACTGTTTTTT
J: TRBJ1-1; size: many; D: .; V: TRBV14; CDR3: CASSPRQSRNTEAFF; DNA: TGTGCCAGCAGCCCCCGACAGTCTCGGAACACTGAAGCTTTCTTT
J: TRBJ2-5; size: .; D: .; V: TRBV30; CDR3: CAWSVLLQETQYF; DNA: TGTGCCTGGAGTGTACTGCTCCAAGAGACCCAGTACTTC
J: TRBJ2-3; size: few; D: TRBD2; V: TRBV7-8; CDR3: CASSLRLAVTDTQYF; DNA: TGTGCCAGCAGCTTAAGGCTAGCGGTCACAGATACGCAGTATTTT
J: TRBJ2-1; size: .; D: .; V: TRBV7-2; CDR3: CASSLVPGINEQFF; DNA: TGTGCCAGCAGCTTAGTCCCGGGGATTAATGAGCAGTTCTTC
J: TRBJ2-1; size: many; D: .; V: TRBV20-1; CDR3: CSAKVIEQFF; DNA: TGCAGTGCTAAGGTCATTGAGCAGTTCTTC
J: TRBJ1-4; size: .; D: .; V: TRBV29-1; CDR3: CSGGDATNEKRFF; DNA: TGCAGCGGGGGAGATGCAACTAATGAAAAACGGTTTTTT
J: TRBJ2-7; size: many; D: TRBD1; V: TRBV20-1; CDR3: CSANVGTGRNEQYF; DNA: TGCAGTGCTAATGTAGGGACAGGGCGCAACGAGCAGTACTTC
J: TRBJ1-1; size: many; D: TRBD1; V: TRBV6-5; CDR3: CASSLDRGRGTEAFF; DNA: TGTGCCAGCAGTCTAGACAGGGGGCGCGGCACTGAAGCTTTCTTT
J: TRBJ1-2; size: many; D: .; V: TRBV28; CDR3: CASSFSGTPNYGYTF; DNA: TGTGCCAGCAGTTTCTCCGGGACACCTAACTATGGCTACACCTTC
J: TRBJ2-2; size: many; D: .; V: TRBV29-1; CDR3: CSVETRSTGELFF; DNA: TGCAGCGTTGAAACTCGAAGCACCGGGGAGCTGTTTTTT
J: TRBJ2-3; size: .; D: .; V: TRBV5-1; CDR3: CASSVDVTDTQYF; DNA: TGCGCCAGCAGCGTCGACGTCACAGATACGCAGTATTTT
J: TRBJ2-1; size: many; D: TRBD2; V: TRBV5-1; CDR3: CASSERLAGGGVYNEQFF; DNA: TGCGCCAGCAGCGAACGACTAGCGGGAGGGGGGGTCTACAATGAGCAGTTCTTC